These 9 T cell receptor beta chains came from one sample sequenced in a study of blood T cell repertoires in COVID-19. The table came from immunoSEQ multiplex PCR; TCRdb's copy has only in-frame clones and leaves some out. The sample lists roughly 160,000 clones, about 80% occurring once. Specimen: PBMCs or T cells enriched from blood (not recorded which). The receptors shown here come from a man aged 50 to 59 who had recovered from COVID-19.

The V gene is TRBV10-2, the J gene TRBJ2-1; 11 bases match TRBD1. The J segment lost 4 bases and the V segment lost 7 bases, leaving 6 bases of the junction unmatched. Germline CDR1 and CDR2: WSHSY and SAAADI. The CDR3 contains 15 residues. CDR3 amino acids: CASNQGQGGYNEQFF. In DNA form, the CDR3 reads TGCGCCAGCAATCAGGGACAGGGGGGATACAATGAGCAGTTCTTC.

CDR3 nucleotide sequence: TGTGCCAGCAGGAAGGTAGGAGTAAATCAGCCCCAGCATTTT. It specifies CASRKVGVNQPQHF. The rearrangement links TRBV6-5 to TRBJ1-5; D remains ambiguous. CDR3 length: 14 residues. Trimming took 6 bases from V and 4 from J, leaving 13 bases between them. CDR1 and CDR2 (germline): MNHEY, SVGAGI.

The chain links TRBV25-1 to TRBJ2-7, with TRBD2 as a possible D gene (5 bases). V lost 0 bases to trimming and J lost 5 bases, with 11 bases between them. The germline CDR1 and CDR2 sequences are MGHDK and SYGVNS. The CDR3 covers 14 residues. The CDR3 coding sequence is TGTGCCAGCAGTGAATATGTGGAGGTCGACGAGCAGTACTTC. This encodes CASSEYVEVDEQYF.

The J gene is TRBJ2-1, the V gene TRBV2; tentative D call: TRBD1 (5 bases). The CDR3 is 13 amino acids. Trimming took 2 bases from V and 6 from J, leaving 8 bases between them. From germline, CDR1 is SNHLY and CDR2 FYNNEI. The CDR3 DNA is TGTGCCAGCAGTGAACAGGGTTTCAATGAGCAGTTCTTC. It codes for CASSEQGFNEQFF.

The chain recombines TRBV23-1 with TRBJ2-7; D gene ambiguous. TRBV23-1 is flagged as an ORF with uncertain function. The CDR3 spans 18 residues. The V gene lost 7 bases and the J gene lost 0 bases, with 25 bases spanning the gap. DNA of the CDR3: TGCGCCAGCAATCCGGAGACGAAGCAAAGACTGAGCTCCTACGAGCAGTACTTC. Encoded protein: CASNPETKQRLSSYEQYF.

This clone was picked up one time. The chain couples TRBV5-1 to TRBJ1-1; D gene unclear. CDR3 size: 13 residues. The V and J ends lost 3 bases and 4 bases respectively, with 10 bases between them. Germline V lookup: CDR1 SGHRS, CDR2 YFSETQ. CDR3 sequence (DNA): TGCGCCAGCAGCTCTTCGGGGTTCACTGAAGCTTTCTTT. Translated, it gives CASSSSGFTEAFF.

V and J are TRBV27 and TRBJ2-3; TRBD2 matches 12 bases. Germline lookup yields CDR1 MNHEY and CDR2 SMNVEV (reference sequence). V shed 4 bases and J 4 bases; nucleotides not matched to a gene: 9. The CDR3 runs 17 residues. In DNA form, the CDR3 reads TGTGCCAGCAGTTATACCCGACTAGCGGGAGTCCCAGATACGCAGTATTTT. Translated, it gives CASSYTRLAGVPDTQYF.

The rearrangement uses TRBV2 and TRBJ2-7; TRBD1 matches 9 bases. The CDR3 runs to 14 residues. The V gene end was trimmed by 6 bases and the J gene end by 0 bases; junction bases not matched to a gene: 3. Germline V gene lookup returns CDR1 SNHLY and CDR2 FYNNEI. The CDR3: CASRGDRDSYEQYF. The CDR3 nucleotides read TGTGCCAGCAGGGGGGACAGGGACTCCTACGAGCAGTACTTC.

This clone came up a few times. The chain links TRBV10-2 to TRBJ1-5; no reliable D call. Germline V lookup: CDR1 WSHSY, CDR2 SAAADI. V was trimmed by 8 bases and J by 1 base, leaving 15 bases between them. CDR3 length equals 15 residues. CDR3 region: CASSWQPESNQPQHF. The CDR3, as DNA: TGCGCCAGCTCGTGGCAGCCGGAGAGCAATCAGCCCCAGCATTTT.